The sample holds many counts of the clone carrying this T cell receptor (beta chain). As yet, its antigen is unknown. TCRdb recomputed calls from the 5' RACE reads with MiXCR, one row per CDR3 protein. This table has 20,000 to 25,000 distinct CDR3 sequences, more than 2.5% appearing once. This specimen comes from a study of spatial heterogeneity in lung cancer. Study information: Sequencing consistently turned up more beta-chain sequences than alpha-chain sequences. Study-wide points: Mutation tallies in tumors tracked expanded intratumoral alpha and beta TCR counts. Ubiquitous and regional expanded TCR counts correlated with ubiquitous and regional nonsynonymous mutations, respectively.

Time point here: sample taken at primary tumor resection. The clonotype was recovered from a male donor with early-stage non-small cell lung cancer. The sample consisted of lung tumor tissue, taken at surgery.

The CDR3 sequence: CASSLSGIDGELFF. CDR3 nucleotides: TGCGCCAGCAGCTTAAGCGGGATTGACGGGGAGCTGTTTTTT. This sequence joins TRBV5-1 and TRBJ2-2; 7 bases match TRBD2. This CDR3 contains 14 residues. Germline V lookup: CDR1 SGHRS, CDR2 YFSETQ. Trimming cost V 2 bases and J 7 bases; bases outside gene matches: 5.